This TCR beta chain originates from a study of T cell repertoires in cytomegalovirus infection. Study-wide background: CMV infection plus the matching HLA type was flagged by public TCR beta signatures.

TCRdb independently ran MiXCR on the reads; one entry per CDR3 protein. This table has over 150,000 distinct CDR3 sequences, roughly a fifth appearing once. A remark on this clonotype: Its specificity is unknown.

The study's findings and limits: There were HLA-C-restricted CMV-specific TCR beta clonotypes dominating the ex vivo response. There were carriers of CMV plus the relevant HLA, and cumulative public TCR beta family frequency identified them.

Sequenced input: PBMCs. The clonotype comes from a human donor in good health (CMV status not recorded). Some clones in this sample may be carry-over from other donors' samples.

CDR3 residues: CASSLARSEAFF. DNA for the CDR3: TGTGCCAGCAGTTTAGCCCGGAGTGAAGCTTTCTTT. The genes are TRBV28 and TRBJ1-1, with D unresolved. V shed 2 bases and J shed 7 bases, with 8 bases lying between them. Germline CDR1 reads MDHEN; CDR2 reads SYDVKM. The CDR3 is 12 residues long.